The clone carrying this T cell receptor (beta chain) was detected a few times. What it recognizes is unknown. There were only healthy Caucasians among the donors. CDR1 is MNHNS and CDR2 is SASEGT in the germline V gene. The CDR3 totals 15 residues. The V gene lost 7 bases and the J gene lost 5 bases, with 17 bases spanning the gap. This sample is part of a study of identical twins. Study findings and constraints: Twins showed weaker excess sharing in their beta out-of-frame sequences. The models gave estimates that fell short of the out-of-frame TCR alpha sharing seen in monozygotic twins.

Addition of a universal primer site occurred through template switching, and cDNA carried unique molecular identifiers. TCRdb analysed the 5' RACE reads with MiXCR anew, one entry per CDR3 protein. This sample has about 200,000 distinct CDR3 sequences; less than 9.5% occur once, and the top ten carry over 4.5%. This chain joins TRBV6-1 and TRBJ2-2; D may correspond to TRBD1 or TRBD2 (5 bases each). Sequenced: memory (CD45RO+) T cells sorted from blood. This TCR derives from a young woman in good health. Here the CDR3 reads CASKTGALGTGELFF. CDR3 coding DNA: TGTGCCAGCAAAACCGGGGCCCTGGGAACCGGGGAGCTGTTTTTT.